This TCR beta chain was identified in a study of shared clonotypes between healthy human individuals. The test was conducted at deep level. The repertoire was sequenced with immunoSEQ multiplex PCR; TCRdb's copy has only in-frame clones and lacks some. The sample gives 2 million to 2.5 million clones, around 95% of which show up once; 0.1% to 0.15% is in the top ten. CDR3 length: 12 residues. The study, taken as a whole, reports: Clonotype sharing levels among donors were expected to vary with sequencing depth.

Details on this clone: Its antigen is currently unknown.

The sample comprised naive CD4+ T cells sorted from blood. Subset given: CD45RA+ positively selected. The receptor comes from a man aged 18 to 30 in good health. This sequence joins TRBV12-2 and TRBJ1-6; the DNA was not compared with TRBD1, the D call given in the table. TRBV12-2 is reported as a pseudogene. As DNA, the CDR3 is TGTGCAAGTCGCTTCAGGGGCTTACCCCTCCACTTT. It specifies CASRFRGLPLHF.